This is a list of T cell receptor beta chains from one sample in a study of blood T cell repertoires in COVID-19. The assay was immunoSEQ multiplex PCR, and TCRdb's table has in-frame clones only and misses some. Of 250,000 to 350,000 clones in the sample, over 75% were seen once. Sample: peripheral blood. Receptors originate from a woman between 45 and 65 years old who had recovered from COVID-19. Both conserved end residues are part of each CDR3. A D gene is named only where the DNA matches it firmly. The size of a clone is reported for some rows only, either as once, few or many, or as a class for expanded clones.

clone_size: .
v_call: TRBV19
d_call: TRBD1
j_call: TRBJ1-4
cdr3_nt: TGTGCCAGTAGTGCGGGACAGGGGATCGAAAAACTGTTTTTT
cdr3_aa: CASSAGQGIEKLFF

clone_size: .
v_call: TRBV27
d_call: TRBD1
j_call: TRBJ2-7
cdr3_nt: TGTGCCAGCAGCCTAAGGGGGACAGGGAGTTCCTACGAGCAGTACTTC
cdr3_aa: CASSLRGTGSSYEQYF

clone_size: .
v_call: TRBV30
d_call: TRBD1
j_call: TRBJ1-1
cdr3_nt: TGTGCCTGGAGCAACGGACAGGGGGCTAATCGAGCTTTCTTT
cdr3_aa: CAWSNGQGANRAFF

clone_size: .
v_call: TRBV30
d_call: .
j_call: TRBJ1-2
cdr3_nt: TGTGCCTGGAGTGAGAACCTGCTATATGGCTACACCTTC
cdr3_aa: CAWSENLLYGYTF

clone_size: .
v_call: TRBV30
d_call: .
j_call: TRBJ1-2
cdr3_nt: TGTGCCTGGAGCCTCAGGGACTATGGCTACACCTTC
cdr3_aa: CAWSLRDYGYTF

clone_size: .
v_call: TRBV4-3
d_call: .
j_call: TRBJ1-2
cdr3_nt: TGCGCCAGCAGCCAAGAAATCCGTCGTGGCTACACCTTC
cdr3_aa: CASSQEIRRGYTF

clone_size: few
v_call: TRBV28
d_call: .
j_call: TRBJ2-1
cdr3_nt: TGTGCCAGCAGTTTGACGTTTCGGGGAAATGAGCAGTTCTTC
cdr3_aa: CASSLTFRGNEQFF

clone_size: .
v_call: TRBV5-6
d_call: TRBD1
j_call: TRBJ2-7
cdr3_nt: TGTGCCAGCATAAGTTCCGGGACAGGGTTAACCGAGCAGTACTTC
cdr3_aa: CASISSGTGLTEQYF

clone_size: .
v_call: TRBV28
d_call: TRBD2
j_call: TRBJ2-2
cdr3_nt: TGTGCCACCCTACCTTCTAGCGGGAGGATCTCCGGGGAGCTGTTTTTT
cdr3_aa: CATLPSSGRISGELFF

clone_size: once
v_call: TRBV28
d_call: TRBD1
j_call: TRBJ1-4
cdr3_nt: TGTGCCAGTCGAACAGGGGGGCAGGAAAAACTGTTTTTT
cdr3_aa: CASRTGGQEKLFF

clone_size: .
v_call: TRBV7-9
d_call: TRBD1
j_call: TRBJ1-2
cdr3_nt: TGTGCCAGCAGCTTAGGTTCATTCGGGACAGCTGAGAATGGCTACACCTTC
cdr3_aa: CASSLGSFGTAENGYTF

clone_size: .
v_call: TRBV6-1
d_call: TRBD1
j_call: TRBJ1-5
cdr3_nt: TGTGCCAGCAGTGAAGGACAGGGGATAAGTCAGCCCCAGCATTTT
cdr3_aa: CASSEGQGISQPQHF

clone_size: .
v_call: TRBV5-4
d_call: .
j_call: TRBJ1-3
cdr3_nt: TGTGCCAGCAGCTTGGACGTTAGCTCTGGAAACACCATATATTTT
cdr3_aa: CASSLDVSSGNTIYF

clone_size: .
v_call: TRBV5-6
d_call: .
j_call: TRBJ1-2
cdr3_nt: TGTGCCAGCAGCACTGAACAGGGCCCCTATGGCTACACCTTC
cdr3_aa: CASSTEQGPYGYTF

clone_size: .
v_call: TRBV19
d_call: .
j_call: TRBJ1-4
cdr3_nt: TGTGCCAGTATCAATACCGGGGGGTCAACTAATGAAAAACTGTTTTTT
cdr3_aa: CASINTGGSTNEKLFF

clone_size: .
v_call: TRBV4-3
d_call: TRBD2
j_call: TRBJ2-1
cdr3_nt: TGCGCCAGCAGCCAAGACCGACTAGCACGGGAGCAGTTCTTC
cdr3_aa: CASSQDRLAREQFF

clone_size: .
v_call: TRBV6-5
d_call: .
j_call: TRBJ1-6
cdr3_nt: TGTGCCAGTTCCTTGGGGACGGGGGGTTCACCCCTCCACTTT
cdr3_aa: CASSLGTGGSPLHF

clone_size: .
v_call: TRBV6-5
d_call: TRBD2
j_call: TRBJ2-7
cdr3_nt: TGTGCCAGCGGAAGACTAGCGGACAGCTCCTACGAGCAGTACTTC
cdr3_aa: CASGRLADSSYEQYF

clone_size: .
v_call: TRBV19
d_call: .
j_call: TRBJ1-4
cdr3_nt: TGTGCCAGCAGGTCCCAACTTGATAATGAAAAACTGTTTTTT
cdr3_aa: CASRSQLDNEKLFF

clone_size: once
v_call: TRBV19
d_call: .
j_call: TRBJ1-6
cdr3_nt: TGTGCCAGTAGTATCGGCGGAAGGGGGGGGAATTCACCCCTCCACTTT
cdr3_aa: CASSIGGRGGNSPLHF

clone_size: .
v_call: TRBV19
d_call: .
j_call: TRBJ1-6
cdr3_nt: TGTGCCAGTAAACGACCGGGACAAGATAATTCACCCCTCCACTTT
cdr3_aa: CASKRPGQDNSPLHF

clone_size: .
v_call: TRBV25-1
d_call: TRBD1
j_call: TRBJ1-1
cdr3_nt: TGTGCCAGCAGGACAGGGGGGAACACTGAAGCTTTCTTT
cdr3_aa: CASRTGGNTEAFF

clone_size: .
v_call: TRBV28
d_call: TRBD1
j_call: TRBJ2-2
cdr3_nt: TGTGCCAGCAGCTCCCGAGACAGGGCGTCCGGGGAGCTGTTTTTT
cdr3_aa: CASSSRDRASGELFF

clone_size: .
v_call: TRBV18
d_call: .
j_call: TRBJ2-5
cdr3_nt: TGTGCCAGCTCCCCGGGGAGGCAAGAGACCCAGTACTTC
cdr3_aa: CASSPGRQETQYF

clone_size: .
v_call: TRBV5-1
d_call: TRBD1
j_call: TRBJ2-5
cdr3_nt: TGCGCCAGCAGCTTGCAGGGGGCTATTCAAGAGACCCAGTACTTC
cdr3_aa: CASSLQGAIQETQYF

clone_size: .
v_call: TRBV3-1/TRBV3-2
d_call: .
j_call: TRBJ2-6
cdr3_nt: TGTGCCAGCAGCCAAGACGCGGCTGGGGCCAACGTCCTGACTTTC
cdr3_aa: CASSQDAAGANVLTF

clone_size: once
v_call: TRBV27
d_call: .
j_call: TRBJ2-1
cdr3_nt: TGTGCCAGCAGTCCTTCAACTTACAATGAGCAGTTCTTC
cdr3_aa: CASSPSTYNEQFF

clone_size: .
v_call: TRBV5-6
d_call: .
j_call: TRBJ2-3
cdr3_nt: TGTGCCAGCAGCGCCGTCCGACAGGGAGGACTTACGCAGTATTTT
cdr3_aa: CASSAVRQGGLTQYF

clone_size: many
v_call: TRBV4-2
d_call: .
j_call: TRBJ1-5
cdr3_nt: TGTGCCAGCAGCCAAGAAAAGGGCAGGGTGAATCAGCCCCAGCATTTT
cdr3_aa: CASSQEKGRVNQPQHF

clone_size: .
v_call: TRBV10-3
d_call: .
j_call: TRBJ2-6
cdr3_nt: TGTGCCATCAGTGAGTCTTTCTTGCGGTCTGGGGCCAACGTCCTGACTTTC
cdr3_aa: CAISESFLRSGANVLTF

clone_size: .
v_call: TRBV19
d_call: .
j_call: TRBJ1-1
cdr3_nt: TGTGCCAGTAGTCCCGCCGGGAGGGAGGGTGAAGCTTTCTTT
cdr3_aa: CASSPAGREGEAFF

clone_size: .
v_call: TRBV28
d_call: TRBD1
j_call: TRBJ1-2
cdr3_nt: TGTGCCAGCAGTTCTGGGTTCGGGACAGGGGGGGGAGGCTACACCTTC
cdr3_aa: CASSSGFGTGGGGYTF

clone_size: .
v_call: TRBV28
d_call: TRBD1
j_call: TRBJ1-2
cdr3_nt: TGTGCCAGCAGGCGACAGGGCGGCTATGGCTACACCTTC
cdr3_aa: CASRRQGGYGYTF

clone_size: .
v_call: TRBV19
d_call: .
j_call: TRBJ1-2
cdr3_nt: TGTGCCAGTAGTCCGAGACAGGACTTTAACTATGGCTACACCTTC
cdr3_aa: CASSPRQDFNYGYTF

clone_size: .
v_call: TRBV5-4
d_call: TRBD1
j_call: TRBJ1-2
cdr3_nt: TGTGCCAGCAGCCATGGGACAGAAAGGAGCTATGGCTACACCTTC
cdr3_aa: CASSHGTERSYGYTF

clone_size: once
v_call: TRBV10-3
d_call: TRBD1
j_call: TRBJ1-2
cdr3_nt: TGTGCCATCAGTGGCCGGGGACAGCCACGTCATGGCTACACCTTC
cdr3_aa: CAISGRGQPRHGYTF

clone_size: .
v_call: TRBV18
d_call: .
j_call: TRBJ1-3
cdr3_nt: TGTGCCAGCTCACCTGACAGACCTGTAGCAGGAAACACCATATATTTT
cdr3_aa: CASSPDRPVAGNTIYF

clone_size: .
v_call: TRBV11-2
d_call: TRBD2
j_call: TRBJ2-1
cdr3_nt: TGTGCCAGCAGCTTAGGGTGGGAGGGCCGCAATGAGCAGTTCTTC
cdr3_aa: CASSLGWEGRNEQFF

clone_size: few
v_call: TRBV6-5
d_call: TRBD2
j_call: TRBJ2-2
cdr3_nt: TGTGCCAGCACTCCTAGCGGGGGGGCGACCGGGGAGCTGTTTTTT
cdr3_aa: CASTPSGGATGELFF

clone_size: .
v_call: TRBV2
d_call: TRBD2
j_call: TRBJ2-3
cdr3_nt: TGTGCCAGCAATCCCGGGACTAGCGGGGAAGGGGATACGCAGTATTTT
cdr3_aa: CASNPGTSGEGDTQYF

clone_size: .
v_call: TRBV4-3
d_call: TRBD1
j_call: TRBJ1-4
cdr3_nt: TGCGCCAGCAGCCGGACCCGGGACAGTTATGAAAAACTGTTTTTT
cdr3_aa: CASSRTRDSYEKLFF

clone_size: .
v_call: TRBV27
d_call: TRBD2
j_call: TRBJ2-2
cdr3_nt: TGTGCCAGCAGTTTAGTAGGACTAGCGGGCACCGGGGAGCTGTTTTTT
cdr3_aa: CASSLVGLAGTGELFF

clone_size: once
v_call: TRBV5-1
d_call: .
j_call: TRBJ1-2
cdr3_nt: TGCGCCAGCAGCTTGTTTACAGAAAACTATGGCTACACCTTC
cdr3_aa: CASSLFTENYGYTF

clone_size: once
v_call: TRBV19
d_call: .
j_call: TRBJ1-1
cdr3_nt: TGTGCCAGTAGTAGCAGGGTGGGCACTGAAGCTTTCTTT
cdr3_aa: CASSSRVGTEAFF

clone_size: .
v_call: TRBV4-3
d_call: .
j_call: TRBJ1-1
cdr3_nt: TGCGCCAGCAGCCATAGCAGGGTAGACACTGAAGCTTTCTTT
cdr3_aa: CASSHSRVDTEAFF

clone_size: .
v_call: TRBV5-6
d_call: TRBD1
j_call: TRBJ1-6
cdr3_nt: TGTGCCAGCAGCTTTCTAGGGACAGGGGGGAATTCACCCCTCCACTTT
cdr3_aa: CASSFLGTGGNSPLHF

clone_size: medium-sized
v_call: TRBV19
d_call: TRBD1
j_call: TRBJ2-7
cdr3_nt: TGTGCCACTTCCGGGACAGGGGTCCACGAGCAGTACTTC
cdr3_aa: CATSGTGVHEQYF

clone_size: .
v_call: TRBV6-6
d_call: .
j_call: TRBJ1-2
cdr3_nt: TGTGCCAGCAGTTATGGCGGGGGGGAGGGCTACACCTTC
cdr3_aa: CASSYGGGEGYTF

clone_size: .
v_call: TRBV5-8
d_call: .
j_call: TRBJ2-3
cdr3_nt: TGTGCCAGCAGCTTCCTCGGGACTGCGAAAACGCAGTATTTT
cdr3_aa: CASSFLGTAKTQYF

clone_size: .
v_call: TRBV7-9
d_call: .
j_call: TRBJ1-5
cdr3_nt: TGTGCCAGCAGCCCAACAGGGAACCAGCCCCAGCATTTT
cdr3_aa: CASSPTGNQPQHF

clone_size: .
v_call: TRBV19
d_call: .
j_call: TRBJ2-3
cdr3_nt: TGTGCCAGTAAGCAGTCGGGGGATACGCAGTATTTT
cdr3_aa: CASKQSGDTQYF

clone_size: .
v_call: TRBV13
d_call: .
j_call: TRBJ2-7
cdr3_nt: TGTGCCAGCAGCTTACGGCAGGGCGACTACGAGCAGTACTTC
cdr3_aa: CASSLRQGDYEQYF